The 24 T cell receptor beta chains in this list originate from one sample, sequenced in a study of T cells after yellow fever vaccination. From the 5' RACE reads, TCRdb called clonotypes with MiXCR, one entry per CDR3 protein. The sample gives about 120,000 distinct CDR3 sequences, roughly 7.2% of which show up once; 2.5% to 3.5% is in the top ten. The source material was CD4+ T cells sorted from PBMCs, sampled more than 40 days after the first yellow fever vaccination. Receptor source: a man younger than 35 who received the YFV17D yellow fever vaccine.

This clonotype was counted at least ten times. The chain carries TRBV4-1 and TRBJ1-2; TRBD1 is a possible D gene (5 bases). V was shortened by 1 base and J by 5 bases, with 14 bases between the two germline ends. The germline V gene has CDR1 MGHRA and CDR2 YSYEKL. This CDR3 has 15 residues. The CDR3 sequence is CASSQGLGGRYGYTF. The CDR3 DNA reads as TGCGCCAGCAGCCAAGGTCTCGGGGGAAGATATGGCTACACCTTC.

In this sample, this clonotype turned up many times. In nucleotides, the CDR3 is TGCAGTGCGGATACGGGGGGGCCCCAGTATTTT. It codes for CSADTGGPQYF. The chain combines TRBV20-1 with TRBJ2-3, with 8 bases identical to TRBD2. Germline lookup yields CDR1 DFQATT and CDR2 SNEGSKA (reference sequence). The CDR3 runs to 11 residues. The trim removed 6 bases at V and 12 bases at J, leaving 8 bases unmatched.

This clonotype was counted at least ten times. The CDR3 DNA reads as TGTGCCAGCAGCTCCTCGGGCGGCTCCTACGAGCAGTACGTC. Its translation is CASSSSGGSYEQYV. The chain joins TRBV5-6 to TRBJ2-7; D call uncertain. The germline V gene has CDR1 SGHDT and CDR2 YYEEEE. V lost 3 bases, J lost 0 bases, and 10 bases lay in between. The CDR3 loop spans 14 amino acids.

This clonotype occurred many times. The chain couples TRBV20-1 to TRBJ2-7; tentatively, D is TRBD1 (6 bases). V was shortened by 4 bases and J by 4 bases, with 20 bases between the two germline ends. The CDR3 loop spans 15 amino acids. Germline lookup yields CDR1 DFQATT and CDR2 SNEGSKA (reference sequence). DNA for the CDR3: TGCAGTGCTACCGCCGGGACATCGAACCATTACGAGCAGTACGTC. Translating it yields CSATAGTSNHYEQYV.

Ten or more counts support this clonotype. This chain joins TRBV5-1 and TRBJ2-1; TRBD2 matches 7 bases. CDR1 and CDR2 (germline): SGHRS, YFSETQ. This CDR3 is built from 14 residues. Trimming at V came to 2 bases and at J to 7 bases, leaving 6 bases not matched to a gene. For the CDR3, the DNA is TGCGCCAGCAGCTTAAGGACTAGGACAAATGAGCAGTTCTTC. Amino acids: CASSLRTRTNEQFF.

This clonotype was seen a handful of times. The chain uses TRBV7-2 and TRBJ1-1; the D is unclear. The V end lost 4 bases, the J end lost 2 bases, and 8 bases lay between the germline ends. This CDR3 comprises 13 residues. The germline V gene has CDR1 SGHTA and CDR2 FQGNSA. The CDR3 coding sequence is TGTGCCAGCAGCTCGCACCCTAACACTGAAGCTTTCTTT. It specifies CASSSHPNTEAFF. The full variable domain, rest sourced from reference TRBV7-2 and TRBJ1-1, is GAGVSQSPSNKVTEKGKDVELRCDPISGHTALYWYRQSLGQGLEFLIYFQGNSAPDKSGLPSDRFSAERTGGSVSTLTIQRTQQEDSAVYLCASSSHPNTEAFFGQGTRLTVV.

This clonotype was counted ten times or more. The CDR3 sequence is CSAVAGGLGETQYF. The CDR3 DNA sequence: TGCAGTGCGGTAGCGGGGGGTCTGGGGGAGACCCAGTACTTC. The chain links TRBV20-1 to TRBJ2-5, with 10 nucleotides matching TRBD2. V lost 6 bases and J lost 5; bases outside the gene matches: 9. CDR3 size: 14 residues. Germline V gene sequence: CDR1 DFQATT, CDR2 SNEGSKA (reference sequence).

This clonotype was observed at least ten times. The chain carries TRBV20-1 and TRBJ1-2, with 8 bases aligning to TRBD1. CDR3 size: 12 residues. The germline V gene encodes CDR1 DFQATT and CDR2 SNEGSKA (reference sequence). CDR3 sequence reads: CNTVQGVYGYTF. CDR3 DNA: TGCAATACCGTACAGGGGGTGTATGGCTACACCTTC.

This clonotype was seen ten or more times. The chain carries TRBV7-3 and TRBJ1-1; D may be TRBD1 (5 bases). The CDR3 is made up of 12 amino acids. Germline V gives CDR1 SGHTA, CDR2 FQGTGA. The V and J ends lost 4 bases and 8 bases respectively, with 11 bases between them. The CDR3 nucleotides are TGTGCCAGCAGCTCAGGACGGGGGGAAGCTTTCTTT. This encodes CASSSGRGEAFF.

Ten or more counts support this clonotype. The V and J genes are TRBV5-1 and TRBJ2-3; D is tentatively TRBD1 or TRBD2 (5 bases each). Deletions cut 5 bases from V and 0 bases from J, with 10 bases between. Germline CDR1 is SGHRS and CDR2 is YFSETQ. CDR3 length equals 14 residues. This CDR3 reads CASRPGTSTDTQYF. The DNA for the CDR3 is TGCGCCAGCAGACCCGGGACCAGCACAGATACGCAGTATTTT.

In this sample, this clonotype turned up many times. J is TRBJ2-7 and V is TRBV28; D is uncertain. The CDR3 runs 13 residues. The germline V gene encodes CDR1 MDHEN and CDR2 SYDVKM. The V end lost 3 bases, the J end lost 3 bases, and 9 bases lay between the germline ends. The CDR3 coding sequence is TGTGCCAGCAGTTTGTCCAGGCGCTACGAGCAGTACGTC. It translates to CASSLSRRYEQYV.

A word on this clonotype: Possible read error: a much larger clone is one base away. This rearrangement joins TRBV7-3 to TRBJ2-1; TRBD2 matches at 7 bases. Germline assignment: CDR1 SGHTA and CDR2 FQGTGA. Trimming cost V 7 bases and J 9 bases; bases outside gene matches: 6. The CDR3 length is 12 residues. The CDR3, as DNA: TGTGCCAGCACCCAATGGGGGGGTGAGCAGTTCTTC. The encoded protein is CASTQWGGEQFF.

This clonotype was counted many times. This chain uses TRBV4-2 with TRBJ1-2, with no clear D. CDR3 length equals 14 residues. Germline-derived CDR1 and CDR2 are LGHNA and YNFKEQ. V was shortened by 3 bases and J by 3 bases, with 11 bases between the two germline ends. CDR3 DNA: TGTGCCAGCAGCCACGGACTTACGCACTATGGCTACACCTTC. This gives the protein CASSHGLTHYGYTF.

This clonotype showed up many times. This chain links TRBV20-1 with TRBJ1-2; D gene unclear. The germline V gene has CDR1 DFQATT and CDR2 SNEGSKA (reference sequence). Trimming pared 3 bases from V and 7 bases from J, leaving 18 bases between. CDR3 length equals 14 residues. CDR3 in amino acids: CSASDKAGWGGYTF. CDR3 coding DNA: TGCAGTGCTAGCGACAAAGCGGGTTGGGGTGGCTACACCTTC.

This clonotype was recorded a few times. With a much larger clone just one base away, this may be a read error. The chain recombines TRBV5-1 with TRBJ2-2; D is ambiguous. The germline V gene has CDR1 SGHRS and CDR2 YFSETQ. V was shortened by 4 bases and J by 8 bases, with 12 bases between the two germline ends. The length of the CDR3 is 13 residues. CDR3 loop: CASSPHGSGELFF. The DNA for the CDR3 is TGCGCCAGCAGCCCCCATGGGTCGGGGGAGCTGTTTTTT. Full variable domain (remainder filled in from reference TRBV5-1 and TRBJ2-2): KAGVTQTPRYLIKTRGQQVTLSCSPISGHRSVSWYQQTPGQGLQFLFEYFSETQRNKGNFPGRFSGRQFSNSRSEMNVSTLELGDSALYLCASSPHGSGELFFGEGSRLTVL.

V and J are TRBV7-9 and TRBJ1-2, with TRBD1 matching over 7 bases. With V trimmed by 1 base and J by 5 bases, 7 bases remained unmatched. CDR1 SEHNR and CDR2 FQNEAQ come from the germline V gene (reference sequence). The CDR3 runs to 15 residues. The CDR3 reads CASSLEGQSVYGYTF. CDR3 in DNA: TGTGCCAGCAGCTTAGAGGGACAGAGTGTTTATGGCTACACCTTC.

This clonotype was seen repeatedly, ten times or more. The chain joins TRBV5-1 to TRBJ2-6; tentative D call: TRBD2 (5 bases). The V and J ends lost 7 bases and 0 bases respectively, with 8 bases between them. The CDR3 loop spans 14 amino acids. CDR1 and CDR2 from the germline V gene are SGHRS and YFSETQ. Here the CDR3 reads CASVSGSGANVLTF. CDR3 in DNA: TGCGCCAGCGTCAGCGGCTCTGGGGCCAACGTCCTGACTTTC.

This clonotype was recorded at least ten times. The rearrangement joins TRBV7-2 to TRBJ2-2; D gene unclear. Germline V gene lookup returns CDR1 SGHTA and CDR2 FQGNSA. The ends were cut back, 2 bases at V and 4 bases at J, with 5 bases in the middle. The CDR3 is made up of 13 amino acids. The CDR3 region is CASSLYSTGELFF. In DNA form, the CDR3 reads TGTGCCAGCAGCTTATACTCCACCGGGGAGCTGTTTTTT. Combining the CDR3 with reference TRBV7-2 and TRBJ2-2 gives the whole variable domain GAGVSQSPSNKVTEKGKDVELRCDPISGHTALYWYRQSLGQGLEFLIYFQGNSAPDKSGLPSDRFSAERTGGSVSTLTIQRTQQEDSAVYLCASSLYSTGELFFGEGSRLTVL.

The V call is TRBV6-2 or TRBV6-3, the J call TRBJ1-5, with no clear D. Germline CDR1 reads MNHEY; CDR2 reads SVGEGT. The V and J ends lost 7 bases and 1 base respectively, with 8 bases between them. The CDR3 is 13 residues long. CDR3 in amino acids: CASTPGSNQPQHF. In DNA form, the CDR3 reads TGTGCCAGCACCCCCGGGAGCAATCAGCCCCAGCATTTT.

In this sample, this clonotype turned up a few times. This chain links TRBV11-2 with TRBJ2-2, with no clear D. The CDR3 spans 13 residues. Germline assignment: CDR1 SGHAT and CDR2 FQNNGV. The germline V and J ends were trimmed by 2 bases and 6 bases, with 7 bases remaining between them. CDR3 in amino acids: CASSLSSAGELFF. As DNA, the CDR3 is TGTGCCAGCAGCTTAAGTAGTGCCGGGGAGCTGTTTTTT.

CDR3 in amino acids: CAMSWYGQGIPFF. Here the CDR3 DNA reads TGTGCCATGAGCTGGTACGGACAGGGTATCCCGTTCTTC. The chain combines TRBV5-8 with TRBJ2-1; 8 bases map to TRBD1. Germline lookup yields CDR1 SGHTS and CDR2 YDEGEE. The CDR3 length is 13 residues. V gave up 9 bases and J gave up 15 bases; unmatched junction bases: 17.

This clonotype was seen at least ten times. V gene TRBV5-1 combines with J gene TRBJ2-1; tentative D call: TRBD2 (5 bases). The CDR3 contains 15 residues. V lost 0 bases to trimming and J lost 4 bases, with 11 bases between them. Germline V CDR1 and CDR2: SGHRS, YFSETQ. DNA for the CDR3: TGCGCCAGCAGCTTGGCGGTTAGCGAATACAATGAGCAGTTCTTC. This gives the protein CASSLAVSEYNEQFF. Together with reference TRBV5-1 and TRBJ2-1, the CDR3 gives the full variable domain: KAGVTQTPRYLIKTRGQQVTLSCSPISGHRSVSWYQQTPGQGLQFLFEYFSETQRNKGNFPGRFSGRQFSNSRSEMNVSTLELGDSALYLCASSLAVSEYNEQFFGPGTRLTVL.

This clonotype was seen many times. The chain combines TRBV12-3 or TRBV12-4 with TRBJ1-5; D possibly corresponds to TRBD1 (6 bases). The CDR3 consists of 13 residues. Between the trimmed V and J ends, which lost 7 bases and 7 bases, there was a span of 14 bases. The CDR3 bases are TGTGCCAGCACCGTGGGGGGGCCCCAGCCCCAGCATTTT. Its protein is CASTVGGPQPQHF.

This clonotype showed up many times. V and J are TRBV7-9 and TRBJ2-7; D is unclear. V was cut by 6 bases and J by 1 base, with 10 bases left in between. The CDR3 contains 13 residues. The germline gives CDR1 SEHNR, CDR2 FQNEAQ (reference sequence). The CDR3 here is CASSWTQSYEQYF. The CDR3 bases are TGTGCCAGCAGTTGGACCCAGTCCTACGAGCAGTACTTC.